These 24 T cell receptor beta chains came from one sample sequenced in a study of CD8+CD57+ T cells in acquired aplastic anemia. TCR beta VDJ combinations and CDR3 sequences were profiled from genomic DNA. TCRdb called the reads again in MiXCR, with one record for every CDR3 protein. The sample holds 300,000 or so distinct CDR3 sequences; 56% are singletons and the top ten take around 8%. Sequenced: sorted CD4+, CD8+, or CD8+CD57+ T cells (not recorded which) from PBMCs. The receptors originated from a human donor with severe aplastic anemia or a healthy control (not recorded which).

To note about this clonotype: Given a much more abundant clone one base away, this may be a read error. The V and J genes are TRBV28 and TRBJ1-6; 8 bases map to TRBD1. CDR3 size: 14 residues. Germline assignment: CDR1 MDHEN and CDR2 SYDVKM. The CDR3 protein is CTSSPGQGVSPLHF. CDR3 nucleotide sequence: TGTACCAGCAGTCCTGGACAGGGTGTCTCACCCCTCCACTTT. Together with reference TRBV28 and TRBJ1-6, the CDR3 gives the full variable domain: DVKVTQSSRYLVKRTGEKVFLECVQDMDHENMFWYRQDPGLGLRLIYFSYDVKMKEKGDIPEGYSVSREKKERFSLILESASTNQTSMYLCTSSPGQGVSPLHFGNGTRLTVT.

V usage is TRBV2 and J usage is TRBJ2-5; TRBD2 aligns across 10 bases. The CDR3 totals 15 residues. Trimming at V came to 6 bases and at J to 2 bases, leaving 6 bases not matched to a gene. CDR1 is SNHLY, CDR2 FYNNEI, per germline. CDR3 sequence reads: CASSDGLAEQETQYF. CDR3 bases: TGTGCCAGCAGCGACGGACTAGCGGAACAAGAGACCCAGTACTTC.

The V call is TRBV12-3 or TRBV12-4, the J call TRBJ1-2; 8 bases fit TRBD1. With V trimmed by 6 bases and J by 5 bases, 11 bases remained unmatched. The CDR3 is 15 amino acids. The CDR3 reads CASRGQAQISYGYTF. Here the CDR3 DNA reads TGTGCCAGCAGGGGACAGGCGCAGATCTCGTATGGCTACACCTTC.

This clonotype was counted many times. DNA for the CDR3: TGTGCCAGCAGCCGCCCTTCGGGGAAGGGCACAGATACGCAGTATTTT. Encoded protein: CASSRPSGKGTDTQYF. The chain combines TRBV6-5 with TRBJ2-3, with a possible D match to TRBD2 (5 bases). The length of the CDR3 is 16 residues. The ends were cut back, 6 bases at V and 1 base at J, with 17 bases in the middle. Per germline, CDR1 MNHEY and CDR2 SVGAGI.

On this clonotype: One end of the junction varies from germline; a read error may be responsible. The chain has TRBV4-2 and TRBJ1-2; D is unclear. Germline lookup yields CDR1 LGHNA and CDR2 YNFKEQ. The CDR3 covers 13 residues. CDR3: CASSEASDAGCTF. CDR3 in DNA: TGTGCCAGCAGCGAGGCTTCCGACGCTGGCTGCACCTTC.

The J gene is TRBJ2-7, the V gene TRBV5-1, with D possibly matching TRBD2 (5 bases). From germline, CDR1 is SGHRS and CDR2 YFSETQ. Trimming shortened V by 2 bases and J by 3 bases, and 12 bases separated the two germline ends. The CDR3 spans 14 residues. The CDR3 DNA is TGCGCCAGCAGCTTTGACATCGGAGGCTACGAGCAGTACTTC. Encoded protein: CASSFDIGGYEQYF.

This clonotype has just a few counts. V is TRBV2 and J is TRBJ2-7; 7 bases agree with TRBD1. V was clipped by 4 bases and J by 4 bases; unmatched bases: 7. Germline loops: CDR1 SNHLY, CDR2 FYNNEI. The length of the CDR3 is 14 residues. The CDR3 DNA reads TGTGCCAGCAGTGGACAGGGAAGTTCTTACGAGCAGTACTTC. Translation gives CASSGQGSSYEQYF.

The chain couples TRBV29-1 to TRBJ2-2, with 7 bases aligning to TRBD1. The CDR3 has 13 residues. From germline, CDR1 is SQVTM and CDR2 ANQGSEA. The CDR3 DNA reads as TGCACGGCGAAGGGGGCGAGTACCGGGGAGCTGTTTTTT. Its translation: CTAKGASTGELFF.

The chain combines TRBV5-1 with TRBJ2-5; 9 bases are shared with TRBD2. Looked up from germline, CDR1 is SGHRS and CDR2 is YFSETQ. Losses at the gene ends were 1 base for V and 2 bases for J; bases not matched to a gene: 9. The CDR3 consists of 17 residues. The CDR3 coding sequence is TGCGCCAGCAGCTTGATCGGGACGAGCGGGGGGCAAGAGACCCAGTACTTC. Its protein is CASSLIGTSGGQETQYF.

The gene calls are TRBV7-3 and TRBJ2-1, with D perhaps matching TRBD2 (5 bases). V gave up 4 bases and J gave up 2 bases, with 12 bases separating them. Germline CDR1 SGHTA, CDR2 FQGTGA. The CDR3 contains 15 residues. CDR3 nucleotides: TGTGCCAGCAGCTGGGCCCCCGGGGCCTACAATGAGCAGTTCTTC. It is translated as CASSWAPGAYNEQFF.

This clonotype was detected only a few times. Here the CDR3 reads CASSPLGRVADTQYF. In nucleotides, the CDR3 is TGTGCCAGCAGCCCCCTGGGCAGGGTAGCAGATACGCAGTATTTT. The rearrangement joins TRBV7-6 to TRBJ2-3; a possible D gene is TRBD1 (5 bases). Trimming cost V 5 bases and J 4 bases, with 16 bases left between them. Germline CDR1 SGHVS, CDR2 FNYEAQ. The CDR3 is 15 residues long.

This clonotype was counted between two and nine times. J is TRBJ1-6 and V is TRBV18; D gene unclear. V lost 0 bases and J lost 0, with 9 bases in between. The CDR3 spans 17 residues. Per germline, CDR1 KGHSH and CDR2 LQKENI. The CDR3 region has the DNA TGTGCCAGCTCACCACCGATCAAGAGCTCCTATAATTCACCCCTCCACTTT. It encodes CASSPPIKSSYNSPLHF.

On this clonotype: A much larger clone lies a single base off, so this may be a read error. The chain carries TRBV12-3 or TRBV12-4 and TRBJ1-1; the match to TRBD1 covers 8 bases. After removal of 8 bases from V and 10 bases from J, the junction contained 3 bases not matched to a gene. The CDR3 is made up of 10 amino acids. The CDR3 DNA sequence: TGTGCCAGCGGCAGGGGGCCAGCTTTCTTT. Translation gives CASGRGPAFF.

This clonotype turned up a few times. The rearrangement joins TRBV19 to TRBJ2-7, with TRBD2 as a possible D gene (5 bases). The CDR3 has 13 residues. Trimming removed 4 bases at V and 3 bases at J, with 10 bases between. CDR1 is LNHDA and CDR2 is SQIVND in the germline V gene (reference sequence). CDR3 in amino acids: CASSRPGSYEQYF. As DNA, the CDR3 is TGTGCCAGTAGTAGGCCTGGGAGCTACGAGCAGTACTTC.

The J gene is TRBJ2-7, the V gene TRBV29-1; D not certain. Trimming left V 4 bases short and J 5 bases short, with 18 bases between. CDR3 length: 14 amino acids. CDR1 is SQVTM, CDR2 ANQGSEA, per germline. CDR3 coding DNA: TGCAGCGTTGTGTTACCGGGCCCACTGGACGAGCAGTACTTC. This codes for CSVVLPGPLDEQYF.

This clonotype was observed at least ten times. The V gene is TRBV9, the J gene TRBJ2-5; D not resolved. CDR1 and CDR2 (germline): SGDLS, YYNGEE. This CDR3 comprises 15 residues. With 1 base removed from V and 2 bases from J, the gap between germline ends came to 12 bases. The CDR3 region is CASSVPRDTQETQYF. The CDR3 DNA reads TGTGCCAGCAGCGTACCCCGAGACACGCAAGAGACCCAGTACTTC.

Comments on this clonotype: An end of the junction differs from the germline gene, which may be a read error. The chain uses TRBV7-8 and TRBJ1-5; D unclear. The length of the CDR3 is 14 residues. Germline V gene lookup returns CDR1 SGHVS and CDR2 FQNEAQ. For the CDR3, the DNA is TGTGCCAGCGGCTTAGGAGGGAGCAATCAGCCCCAGCATTTT. It yields the protein CASGLGGSNQPQHF.

This clonotype was detected ten times or more. CDR3: CAISDPRGQGSGSGELFF. DNA for the CDR3: TGTGCCATCAGTGACCCCCGCGGACAGGGTTCGGGGAGCGGGGAGCTGTTTTTT. The chain is built from TRBV10-3 and TRBJ2-2, with 8 bases lining up with TRBD1. The germline gives CDR1 ENHRY, CDR2 SYGVKD. With 3 bases clipped from V and 7 bases from J, the junction kept 16 bases outside the gene matches. This CDR3 contains 18 residues.

This chain connects TRBV9 to TRBJ2-7, with a possible D match to TRBD2 (5 bases). There are 15 residues in the CDR3. V lost 0 bases and J 2 bases, leaving 12 bases between the germline ends. Germline assignment: CDR1 SGDLS and CDR2 YYNGEE. CDR3 amino acids: CASSVGTGSTYEQYF. CDR3 bases: TGTGCCAGCAGCGTAGGAACGGGATCGACCTACGAGCAGTACTTC.

V usage is TRBV15 and J usage is TRBJ1-2; 7 bases map to TRBD1. The CDR3 loop spans 17 amino acids. Per germline, CDR1 LNHNV and CDR2 YYDKDF (reference sequence). J was trimmed by 2 bases and V by 2 bases; bases with no gene match: 11. The DNA of the CDR3 is TGTGCCACCAGCAGATCCGACGCAGGGGGTTTGAACTATGGCTACACCTTC. This translates into CATSRSDAGGLNYGYTF.

This clonotype was detected only once. J is TRBJ1-6 and V is TRBV12-3 or TRBV12-4; D call uncertain. This CDR3 region has 14 residues. V was shortened by 6 bases and J by 6 bases, with 12 bases between the two germline ends. CDR3: CASREPGLNSPLHF. The CDR3 region has the DNA TGTGCCAGCAGAGAACCGGGCCTTAATTCACCCCTCCACTTT.

This clonotype has at least ten counts. The chain couples TRBV14 to TRBJ1-1, with D possibly TRBD1 on 5 matching bases. CDR3 length equals 19 residues. CDR1 and CDR2 (germline): SGHDN, FVKESK. V was pared by 0 bases and J by 6 bases, with 26 bases between. CDR3 nucleotide sequence: TGTGCCAGCAGCCAAGATCTCTGGCAGGGCGGGAGATCGGACGCTGAAGCTTTCTTT. This gives the protein CASSQDLWQGGRSDAEAFF.

This clonotype was detected ten times or more. The V gene is TRBV19, the J gene TRBJ1-4; D call uncertain. The CDR3 runs 15 residues. Germline-derived CDR1 and CDR2 are LNHDA and SQIVND (reference sequence). Trimming shortened V by 5 bases and J by 7 bases, and 17 bases separated the two germline ends. The DNA of the CDR3 is TGTGCCAGTAGTCTCACCGGTGGTTCTAGTGAAAAACTGTTTTTT. Its translation: CASSLTGGSSEKLFF.

This clonotype was seen once. The rearrangement joins TRBV6-4 to TRBJ2-7; 9 bases are shared with TRBD2. The length of the CDR3 is 10 residues. Per the germline V gene, CDR1 is MRHNA and CDR2 is SNTAGT. CDR3 residues: CASSSGGGAV. The CDR3 region has the DNA TGTGCCAGCAGTAGTGGCGGGGGGGCCGTC.